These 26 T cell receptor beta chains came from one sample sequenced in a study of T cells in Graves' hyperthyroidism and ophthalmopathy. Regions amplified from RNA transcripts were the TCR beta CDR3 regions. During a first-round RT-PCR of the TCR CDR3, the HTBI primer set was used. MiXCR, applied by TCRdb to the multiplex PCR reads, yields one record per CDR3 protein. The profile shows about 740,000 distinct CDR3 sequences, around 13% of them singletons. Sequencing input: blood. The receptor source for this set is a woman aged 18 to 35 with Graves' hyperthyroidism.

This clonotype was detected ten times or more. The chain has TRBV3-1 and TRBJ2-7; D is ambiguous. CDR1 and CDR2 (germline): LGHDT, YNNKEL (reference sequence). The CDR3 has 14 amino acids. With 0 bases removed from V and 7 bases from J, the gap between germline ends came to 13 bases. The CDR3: CASSQDLWGKEQYF. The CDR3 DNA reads TGTGCCAGCAGCCAAGATCTTTGGGGAAAGGAGCAGTACTTC.

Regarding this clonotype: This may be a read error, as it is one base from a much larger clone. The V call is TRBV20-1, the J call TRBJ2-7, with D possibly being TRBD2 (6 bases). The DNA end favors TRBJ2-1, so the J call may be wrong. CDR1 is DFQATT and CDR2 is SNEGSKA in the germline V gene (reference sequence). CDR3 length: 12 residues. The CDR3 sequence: CSASLAPYEQFF. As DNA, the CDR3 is TGCAGTGCTAGTCTAGCGCCCTACGAGCAGTTCTTC.

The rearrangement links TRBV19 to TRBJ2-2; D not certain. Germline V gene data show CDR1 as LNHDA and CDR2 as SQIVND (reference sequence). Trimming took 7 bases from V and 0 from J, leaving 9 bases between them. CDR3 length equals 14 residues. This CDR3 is CASTQQTNTGELFF. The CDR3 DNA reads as TGTGCCAGTACACAGCAGACGAACACCGGGGAGCTGTTTTTT.

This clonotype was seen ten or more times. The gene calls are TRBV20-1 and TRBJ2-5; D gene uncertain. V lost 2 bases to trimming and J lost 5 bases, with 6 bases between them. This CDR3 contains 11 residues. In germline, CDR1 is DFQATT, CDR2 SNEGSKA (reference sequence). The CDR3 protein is CSARRMETQYF. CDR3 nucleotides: TGCAGTGCTAGACGGATGGAGACCCAGTACTTC.

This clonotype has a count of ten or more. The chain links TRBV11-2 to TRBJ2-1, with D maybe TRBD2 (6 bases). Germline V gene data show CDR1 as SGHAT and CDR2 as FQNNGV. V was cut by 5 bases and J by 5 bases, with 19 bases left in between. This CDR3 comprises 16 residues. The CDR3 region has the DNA TGTGCCAGCAGCACCCTGTGGGGCGGGGCTCACAATGAGCAGTTCTTC. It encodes CASSTLWGGAHNEQFF.

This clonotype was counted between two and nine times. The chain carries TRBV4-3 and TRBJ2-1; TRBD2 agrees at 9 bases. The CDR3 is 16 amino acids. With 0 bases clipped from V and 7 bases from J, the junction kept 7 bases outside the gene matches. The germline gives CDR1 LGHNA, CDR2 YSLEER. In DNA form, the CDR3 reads TGCGCCAGCAGCCAAGATTACAGCGGGAGGTATAATGAGCAGTTCTTC. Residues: CASSQDYSGRYNEQFF.

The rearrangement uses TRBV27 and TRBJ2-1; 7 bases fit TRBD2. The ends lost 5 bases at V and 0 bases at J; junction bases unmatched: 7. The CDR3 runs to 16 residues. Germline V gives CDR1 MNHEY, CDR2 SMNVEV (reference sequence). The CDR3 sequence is CASSPLASSSYNEQFF. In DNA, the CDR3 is TGTGCCAGCAGTCCACTAGCGTCTAGCTCCTACAATGAGCAGTTCTTC.

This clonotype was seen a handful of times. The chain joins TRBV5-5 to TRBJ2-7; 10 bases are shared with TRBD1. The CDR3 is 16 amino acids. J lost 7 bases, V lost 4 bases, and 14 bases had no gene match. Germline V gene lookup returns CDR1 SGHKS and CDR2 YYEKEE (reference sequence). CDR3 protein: CASSRNWDRGIGEQYF. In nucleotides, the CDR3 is TGTGCCAGCAGCCGAAATTGGGACAGGGGAATCGGGGAGCAGTACTTC.

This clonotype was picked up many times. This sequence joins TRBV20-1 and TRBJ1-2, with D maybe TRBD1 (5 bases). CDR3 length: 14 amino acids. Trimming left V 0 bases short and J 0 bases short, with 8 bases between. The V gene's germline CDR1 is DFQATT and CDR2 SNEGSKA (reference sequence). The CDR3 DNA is TGCAGTGCTAGAGATTACAGGACTAACTATGGCTACACCTTC. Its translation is CSARDYRTNYGYTF.

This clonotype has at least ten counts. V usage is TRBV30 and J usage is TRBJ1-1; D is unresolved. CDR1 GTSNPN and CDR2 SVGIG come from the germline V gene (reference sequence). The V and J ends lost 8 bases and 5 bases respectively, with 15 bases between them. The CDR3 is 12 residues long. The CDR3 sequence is CALESRRTEAFF. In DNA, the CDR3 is TGTGCCCTAGAAAGCAGGAGGACTGAAGCTTTCTTT.

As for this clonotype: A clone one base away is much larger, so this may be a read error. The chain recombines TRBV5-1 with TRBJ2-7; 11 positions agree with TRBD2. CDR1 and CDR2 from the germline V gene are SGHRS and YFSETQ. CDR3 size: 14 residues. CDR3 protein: CASSWGTSGDEQCF. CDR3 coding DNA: TGCGCCAGCAGCTGGGGGACTAGCGGTGACGAGCAGTGCTTC.

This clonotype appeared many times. For the CDR3, the DNA is TGTGCCAGCAGCTTAGCGGGGGGGGGTAAGACCCAGTACTTC. This codes for CASSLAGGGKTQYF. V gene TRBV7-2 combines with J gene TRBJ2-5, with 7 bases that match TRBD2. Per the germline V gene, CDR1 is SGHTA and CDR2 is FQGNSA. J was trimmed by 6 bases and V by 0 bases; bases with no gene match: 4. This CDR3 is built from 14 residues.

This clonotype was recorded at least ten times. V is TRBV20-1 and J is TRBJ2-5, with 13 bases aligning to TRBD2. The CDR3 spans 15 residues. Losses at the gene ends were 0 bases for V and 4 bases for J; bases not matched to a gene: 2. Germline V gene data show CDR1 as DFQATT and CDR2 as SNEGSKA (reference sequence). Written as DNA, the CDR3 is TGCAGTGCTAGAGATCGGACTAGCGGGAGAGAGACCCAGTACTTC. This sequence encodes CSARDRTSGRETQYF.

CDR3 amino acids: CASSAKGQGWETQYF. The CDR3 DNA reads TGTGCCAGCAGTGCGAAGGGACAGGGTTGGGAGACCCAGTACTTC. The chain is built from TRBV6-1 and TRBJ2-5, with 9 bases fitting TRBD1. V was pared by 4 bases and J by 5 bases, with 8 bases of the junction left unmatched. CDR3 size: 15 residues. From germline, CDR1 is MNHNS and CDR2 SASEGT.

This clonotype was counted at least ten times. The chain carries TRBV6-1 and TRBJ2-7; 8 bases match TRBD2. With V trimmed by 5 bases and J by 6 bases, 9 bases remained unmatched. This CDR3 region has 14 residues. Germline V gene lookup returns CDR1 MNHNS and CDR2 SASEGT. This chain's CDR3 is CASSRYQSGGEQYF. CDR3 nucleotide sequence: TGTGCCAGCAGTCGATACCAAAGCGGGGGCGAGCAGTACTTC.

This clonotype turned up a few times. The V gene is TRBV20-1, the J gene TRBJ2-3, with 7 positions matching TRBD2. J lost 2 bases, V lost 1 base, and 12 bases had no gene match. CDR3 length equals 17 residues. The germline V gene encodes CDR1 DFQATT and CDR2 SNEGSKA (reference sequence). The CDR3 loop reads CSARGLSAGLLTDTQYF. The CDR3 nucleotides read TGCAGTGCTAGAGGTCTCTCAGCGGGGCTTCTCACAGATACGCAGTATTTT.

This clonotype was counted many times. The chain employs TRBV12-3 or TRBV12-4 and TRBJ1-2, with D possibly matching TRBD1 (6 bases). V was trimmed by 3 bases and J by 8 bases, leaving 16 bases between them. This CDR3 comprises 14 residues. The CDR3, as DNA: TGTGCCAGCAGTTTGGGGGCAGGGTCATCGGGCTACACCTTC. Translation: CASSLGAGSSGYTF.

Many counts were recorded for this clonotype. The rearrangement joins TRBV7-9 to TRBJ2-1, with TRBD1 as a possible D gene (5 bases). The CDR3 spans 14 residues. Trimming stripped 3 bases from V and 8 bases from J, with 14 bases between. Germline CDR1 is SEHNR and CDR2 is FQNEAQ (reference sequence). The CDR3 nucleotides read TGTGCCAGCAGCTTGAATCAGGGAAGCGATGAGCAGTTCTTC. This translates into CASSLNQGSDEQFF.

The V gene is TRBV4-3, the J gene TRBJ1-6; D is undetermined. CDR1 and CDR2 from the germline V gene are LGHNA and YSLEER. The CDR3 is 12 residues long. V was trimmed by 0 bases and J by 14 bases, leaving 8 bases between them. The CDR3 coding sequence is TGCGCCAGCAGCCAAGATAGGCAGGCCCTCCACTTT. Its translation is CASSQDRQALHF.

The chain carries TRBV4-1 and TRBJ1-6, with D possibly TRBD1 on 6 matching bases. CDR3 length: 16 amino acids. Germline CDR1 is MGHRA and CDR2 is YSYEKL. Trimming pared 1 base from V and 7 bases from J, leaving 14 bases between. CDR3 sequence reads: CASSQGYRVRNSPLHF. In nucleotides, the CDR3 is TGCGCCAGCAGCCAAGGTTACAGGGTGAGGAATTCACCCCTCCACTTT.

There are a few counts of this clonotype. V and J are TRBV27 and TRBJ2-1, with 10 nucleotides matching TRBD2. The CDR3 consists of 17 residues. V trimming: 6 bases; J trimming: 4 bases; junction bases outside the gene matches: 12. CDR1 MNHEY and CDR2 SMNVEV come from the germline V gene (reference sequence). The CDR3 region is CASRSLWSAGGYNEQFF. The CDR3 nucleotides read TGTGCCAGCAGATCCTTATGGTCAGCGGGAGGGTACAATGAGCAGTTCTTC.

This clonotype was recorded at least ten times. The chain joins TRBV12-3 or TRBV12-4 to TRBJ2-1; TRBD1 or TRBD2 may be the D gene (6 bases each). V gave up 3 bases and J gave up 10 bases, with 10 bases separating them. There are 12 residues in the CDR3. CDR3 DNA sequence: TGTGCCAGCAGTTTTGGAGGGGGAGAGCAGTTCTTC. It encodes CASSFGGGEQFF.

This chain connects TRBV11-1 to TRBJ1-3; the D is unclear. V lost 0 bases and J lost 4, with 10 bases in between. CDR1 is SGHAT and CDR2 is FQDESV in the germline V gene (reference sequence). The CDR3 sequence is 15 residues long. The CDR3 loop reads CASSLAEVPGNTIYF. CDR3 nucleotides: TGTGCCAGCAGCTTAGCGGAGGTTCCCGGAAACACCATATATTTT.

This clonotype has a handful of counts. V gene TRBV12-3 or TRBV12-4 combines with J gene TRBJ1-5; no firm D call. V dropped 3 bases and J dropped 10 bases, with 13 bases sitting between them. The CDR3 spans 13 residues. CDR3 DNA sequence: TGTGCCAGCAGTTTGCCCCCTGCGGTCCCCCAGCATTTT. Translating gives CASSLPPAVPQHF.

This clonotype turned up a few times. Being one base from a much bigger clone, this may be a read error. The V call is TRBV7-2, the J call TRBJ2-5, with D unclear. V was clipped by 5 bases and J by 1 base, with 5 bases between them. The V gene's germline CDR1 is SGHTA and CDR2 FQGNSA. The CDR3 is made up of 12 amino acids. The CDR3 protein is CASSVGQETQYF. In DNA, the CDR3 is TGTGCCAGCAGCGTCGGCCAAGAGACCCAGTACTTC.

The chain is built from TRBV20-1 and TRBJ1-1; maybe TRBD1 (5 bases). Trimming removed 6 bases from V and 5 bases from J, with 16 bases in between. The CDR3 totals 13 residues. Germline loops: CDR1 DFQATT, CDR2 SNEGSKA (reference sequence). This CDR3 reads CSAPRGKGTEAFF. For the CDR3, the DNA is TGCAGTGCCCCTCGGGGGAAGGGTACTGAAGCTTTCTTT.